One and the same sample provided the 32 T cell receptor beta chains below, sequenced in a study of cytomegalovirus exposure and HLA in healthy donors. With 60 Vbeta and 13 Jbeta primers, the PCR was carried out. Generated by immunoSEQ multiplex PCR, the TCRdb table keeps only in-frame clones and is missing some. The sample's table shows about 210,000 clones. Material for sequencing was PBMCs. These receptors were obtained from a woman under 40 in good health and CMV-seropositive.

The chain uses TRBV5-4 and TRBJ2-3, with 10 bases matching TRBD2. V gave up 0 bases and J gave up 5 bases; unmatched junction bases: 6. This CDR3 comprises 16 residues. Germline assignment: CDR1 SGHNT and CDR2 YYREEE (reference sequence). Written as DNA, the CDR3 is TGTGCCAGCAGCTTGGGGGGGGCTAGCGGGGGAGATACGCAGTATTTT. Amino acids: CASSLGGASGGDTQYF. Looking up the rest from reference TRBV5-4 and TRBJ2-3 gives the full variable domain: ETGVTQSPTHLIKTRGQQVTLRCSSQSGHNTVSWYQQALGQGPQFIFQYYREEENGRGNFPPRFSGLQFPNYSSELNVNALELDDSALYLCASSLGGASGGDTQYFGPGTRLTVL.

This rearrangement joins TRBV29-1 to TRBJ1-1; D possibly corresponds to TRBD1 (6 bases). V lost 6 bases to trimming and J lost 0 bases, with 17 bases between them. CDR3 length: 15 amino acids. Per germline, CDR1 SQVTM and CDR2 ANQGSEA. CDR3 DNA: TGCAGCGTGGGGGCGGTCAGGGCGGTGAACACTGAAGCTTTCTTT. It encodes CSVGAVRAVNTEAFF.

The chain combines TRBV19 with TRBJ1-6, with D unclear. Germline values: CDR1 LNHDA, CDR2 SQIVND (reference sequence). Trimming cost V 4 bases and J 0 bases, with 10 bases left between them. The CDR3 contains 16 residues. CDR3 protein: CASSRHDNSYNSPLHF. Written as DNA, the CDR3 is TGTGCCAGTAGTAGACACGACAACTCCTATAATTCACCCCTCCACTTT.

The CDR3 spells CASSLFLAGMVDTQYF. The CDR3 nucleotides read TGTGCCAGCAGCTTATTTCTAGCGGGGATGGTGGATACGCAGTATTTT. The rearrangement uses TRBV7-9 and TRBJ2-3; 9 bases align to TRBD2. This CDR3 spans 16 amino acids. The germline V gene encodes CDR1 SEHNR and CDR2 FQNEAQ (reference sequence). V gave up 2 bases and J gave up 6 bases; unmatched junction bases: 9.

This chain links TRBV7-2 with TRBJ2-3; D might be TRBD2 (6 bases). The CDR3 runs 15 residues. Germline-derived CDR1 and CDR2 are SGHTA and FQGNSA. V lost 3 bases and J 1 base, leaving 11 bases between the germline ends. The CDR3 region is CASSFTTRGTDTQYF. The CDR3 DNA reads TGTGCCAGCAGCTTTACGACTAGGGGCACAGATACGCAGTATTTT.

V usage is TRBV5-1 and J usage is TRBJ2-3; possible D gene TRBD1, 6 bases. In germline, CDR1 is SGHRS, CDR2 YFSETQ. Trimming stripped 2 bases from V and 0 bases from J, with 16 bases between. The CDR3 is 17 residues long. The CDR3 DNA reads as TGCGCCAGCAGCTTAGGGGGTGGAACGATTAGCACAGATACGCAGTATTTT. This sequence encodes CASSLGGGTISTDTQYF.

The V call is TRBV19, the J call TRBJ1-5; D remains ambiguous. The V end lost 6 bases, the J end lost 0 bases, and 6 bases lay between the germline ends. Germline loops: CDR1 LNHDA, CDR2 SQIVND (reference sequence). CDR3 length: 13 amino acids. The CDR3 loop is CASSSDSNQPQHF. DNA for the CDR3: TGTGCCAGTAGCAGTGATAGCAATCAGCCCCAGCATTTT. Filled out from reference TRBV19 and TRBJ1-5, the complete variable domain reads DGGITQSPKYLFRKEGQNVTLSCEQNLNHDAMYWYRQDPGQGLRLIYYSQIVNDFQKGDIAEGYSVSREKKESFPLTVTSAQKNPTAFYLCASSSDSNQPQHFGDGTRLSIL.

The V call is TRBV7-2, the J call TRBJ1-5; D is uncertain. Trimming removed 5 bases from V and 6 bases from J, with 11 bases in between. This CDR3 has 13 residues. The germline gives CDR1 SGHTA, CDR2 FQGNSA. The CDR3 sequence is CASSGAPGQPQHF. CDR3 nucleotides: TGTGCCAGCAGCGGAGCTCCGGGTCAGCCCCAGCATTTT. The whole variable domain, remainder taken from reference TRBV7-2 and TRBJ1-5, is GAGVSQSPSNKVTEKGKDVELRCDPISGHTALYWYRQSLGQGLEFLIYFQGNSAPDKSGLPSDRFSAERTGGSVSTLTIQRTQQEDSAVYLCASSGAPGQPQHFGDGTRLSIL.

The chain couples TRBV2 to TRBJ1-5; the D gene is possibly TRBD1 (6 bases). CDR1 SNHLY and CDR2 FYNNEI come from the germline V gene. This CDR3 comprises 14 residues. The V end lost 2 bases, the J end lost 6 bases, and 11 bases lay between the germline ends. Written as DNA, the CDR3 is TGTGCCAGCAGTGAATGGGACAAATTTCAGCCCCAGCATTTT. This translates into CASSEWDKFQPQHF.

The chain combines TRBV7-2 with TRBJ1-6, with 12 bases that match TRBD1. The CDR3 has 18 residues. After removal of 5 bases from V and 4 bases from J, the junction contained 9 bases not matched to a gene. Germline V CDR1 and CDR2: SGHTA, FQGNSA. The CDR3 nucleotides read TGTGCCAGCAGCCCAGTGGGGACAGGGGGCGATTATAATTCACCCCTCCACTTT. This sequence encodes CASSPVGTGGDYNSPLHF.

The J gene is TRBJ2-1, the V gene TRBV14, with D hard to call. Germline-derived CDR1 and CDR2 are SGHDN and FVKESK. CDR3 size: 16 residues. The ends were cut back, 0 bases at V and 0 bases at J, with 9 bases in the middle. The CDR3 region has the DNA TGTGCCAGCAGCCAAGAAACCTGGAGCTCCTACAATGAGCAGTTCTTC. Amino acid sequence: CASSQETWSSYNEQFF.

The CDR3 DNA is TGTGCCAGCAGCGGGGGACAGGGCGTTGATAGCTACACCTTC. This codes for CASSGGQGVDSYTF. The chain carries TRBV7-2 and TRBJ1-2, with 9 bases lining up with TRBD1. V dropped 5 bases and J dropped 9; count of bases not matched to a gene: 10. Germline-derived CDR1 and CDR2 are SGHTA and FQGNSA. This CDR3 has 14 amino acids.

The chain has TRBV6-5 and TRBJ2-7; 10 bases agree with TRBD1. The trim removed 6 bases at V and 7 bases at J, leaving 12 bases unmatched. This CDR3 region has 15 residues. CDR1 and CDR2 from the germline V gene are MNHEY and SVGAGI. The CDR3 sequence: CASSSPGTGVREQYF. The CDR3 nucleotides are TGTGCCAGCAGCTCCCCCGGGACAGGGGTAAGGGAGCAGTACTTC.

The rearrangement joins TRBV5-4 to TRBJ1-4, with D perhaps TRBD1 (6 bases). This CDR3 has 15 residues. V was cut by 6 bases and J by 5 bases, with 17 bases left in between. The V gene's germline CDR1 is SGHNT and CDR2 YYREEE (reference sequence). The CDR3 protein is CASNVTTGPNEKLFF. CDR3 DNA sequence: TGTGCCAGCAACGTAACGACAGGCCCAAATGAAAAACTGTTTTTT.

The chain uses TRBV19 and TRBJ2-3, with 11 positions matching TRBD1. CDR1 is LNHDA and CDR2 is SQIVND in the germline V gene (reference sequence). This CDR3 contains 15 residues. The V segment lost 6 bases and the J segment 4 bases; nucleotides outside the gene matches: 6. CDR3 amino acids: CASRTGTGGSDTQYF. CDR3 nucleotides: TGTGCCAGTAGGACCGGGACAGGGGGATCAGATACGCAGTATTTT.

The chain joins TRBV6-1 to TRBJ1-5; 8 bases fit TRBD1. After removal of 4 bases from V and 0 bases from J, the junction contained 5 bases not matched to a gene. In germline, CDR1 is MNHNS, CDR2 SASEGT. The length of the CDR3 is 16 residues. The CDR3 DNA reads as TGTGCCAGCAGTGCTGACAGGGGCCTTAGCAATCAGCCCCAGCATTTT. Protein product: CASSADRGLSNQPQHF.

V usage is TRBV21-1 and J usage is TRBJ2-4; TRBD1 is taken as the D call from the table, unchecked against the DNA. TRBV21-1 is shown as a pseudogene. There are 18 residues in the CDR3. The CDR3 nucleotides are TGTGCCAGCAGCAAAGGACAGGGGGAGGGAATAGCCAAAAACATTCAGTACTTC. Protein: CASSKGQGEGIAKNIQYF.

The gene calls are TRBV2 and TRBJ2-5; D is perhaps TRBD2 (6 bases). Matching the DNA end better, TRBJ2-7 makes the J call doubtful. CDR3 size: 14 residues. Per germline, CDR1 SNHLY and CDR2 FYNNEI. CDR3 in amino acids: CASSRDSIAYEQYF. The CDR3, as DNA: TGTGCCAGCAGTCGGGACTCAATTGCCTACGAGCAGTACTTC.

This CDR3 reads CASSPTGLSYEQYF. The DNA for the CDR3 is TGTGCCAGCAGTCCCACAGGGCTCTCCTACGAGCAGTACTTC. This chain joins TRBV27 and TRBJ2-7, with a possible D match to TRBD1 (6 bases). From germline, CDR1 is MNHEY and CDR2 SMNVEV (reference sequence). V was shortened by 5 bases and J by 0 bases, with 11 bases between the two germline ends. This CDR3 region has 14 residues.

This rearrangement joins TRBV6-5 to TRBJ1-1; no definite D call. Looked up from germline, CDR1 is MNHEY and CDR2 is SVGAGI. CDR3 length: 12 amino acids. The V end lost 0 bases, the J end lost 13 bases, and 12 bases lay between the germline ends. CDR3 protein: CASSYSGVGVFF. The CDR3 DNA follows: TGTGCCAGCAGTTACTCGGGAGTCGGTGTTTTCTTT.

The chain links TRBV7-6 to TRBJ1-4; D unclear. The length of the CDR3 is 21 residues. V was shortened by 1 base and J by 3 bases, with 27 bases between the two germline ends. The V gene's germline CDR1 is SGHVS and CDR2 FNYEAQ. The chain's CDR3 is CASSLDSNLLAGGKANEKLFF. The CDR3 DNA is TGTGCCAGCAGCTTAGACTCTAACCTCCTGGCAGGCGGGAAGGCTAATGAAAAACTGTTTTTT. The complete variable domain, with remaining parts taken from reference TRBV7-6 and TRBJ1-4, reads GAGVSQSPRYKVTKRGQDVALRCDPISGHVSLYWYRQALGQGPEFLTYFNYEAQQDKSGLPNDRFSAERPEGSISTLTIQRTEQRDSAMYRCASSLDSNLLAGGKANEKLFFGSGTQLSVL.

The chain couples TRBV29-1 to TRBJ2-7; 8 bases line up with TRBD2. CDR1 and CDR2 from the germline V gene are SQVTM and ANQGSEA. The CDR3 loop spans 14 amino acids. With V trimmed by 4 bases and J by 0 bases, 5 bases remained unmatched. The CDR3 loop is CSVGFREGSYEQYF. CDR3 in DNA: TGCAGCGTTGGCTTCCGGGAGGGCTCCTACGAGCAGTACTTC.

CDR3 protein: CASSLLPRDRLSNQPQHF. CDR3 in DNA: TGTGCCAGCAGCTTACTACCCCGGGACAGACTTAGCAATCAGCCCCAGCATTTT. The rearrangement uses TRBV7-2 and TRBJ1-5; 7 bases line up with TRBD1. The CDR3 totals 18 residues. J gave up 0 bases and V 2 bases, and 10 bases lay outside the gene matches. Germline V gene sequence: CDR1 SGHTA, CDR2 FQGNSA.

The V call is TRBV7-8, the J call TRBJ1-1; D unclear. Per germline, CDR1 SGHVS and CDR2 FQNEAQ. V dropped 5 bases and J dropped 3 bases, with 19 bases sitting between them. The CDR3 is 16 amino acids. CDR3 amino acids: CASSHLQFPGDTEAFF. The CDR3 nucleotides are TGTGCCAGCAGCCACTTACAGTTTCCCGGGGACACTGAAGCTTTCTTT.

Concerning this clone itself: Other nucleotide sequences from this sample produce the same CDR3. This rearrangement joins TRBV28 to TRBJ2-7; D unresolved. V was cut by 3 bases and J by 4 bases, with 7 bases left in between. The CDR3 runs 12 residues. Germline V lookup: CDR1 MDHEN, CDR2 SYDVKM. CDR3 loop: CASSFQAYEQYF. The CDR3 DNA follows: TGTGCCAGCAGTTTCCAAGCTTACGAGCAGTACTTC.

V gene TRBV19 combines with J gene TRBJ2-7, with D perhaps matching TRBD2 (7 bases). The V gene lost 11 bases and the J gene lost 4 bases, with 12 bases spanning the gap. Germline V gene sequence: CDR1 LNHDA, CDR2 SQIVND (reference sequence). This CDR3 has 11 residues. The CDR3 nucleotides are TGTGCCTCAGGGGAGGGGTACGAGCAGTACTTC. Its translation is CASGEGYEQYF. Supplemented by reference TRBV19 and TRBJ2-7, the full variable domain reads DGGITQSPKYLFRKEGQNVTLSCEQNLNHDAMYWYRQDPGQGLRLIYYSQIVNDFQKGDIAEGYSVSREKKESFPLTVTSAQKNPTAFYLCASGEGYEQYFGPGTRLTVT.

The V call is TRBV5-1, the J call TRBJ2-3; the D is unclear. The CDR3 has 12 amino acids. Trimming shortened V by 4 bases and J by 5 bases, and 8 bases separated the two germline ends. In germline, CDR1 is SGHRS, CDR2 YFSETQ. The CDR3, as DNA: TGCGCCAGCAGCCTCGGGTTAGATACGCAGTATTTT. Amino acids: CASSLGLDTQYF.

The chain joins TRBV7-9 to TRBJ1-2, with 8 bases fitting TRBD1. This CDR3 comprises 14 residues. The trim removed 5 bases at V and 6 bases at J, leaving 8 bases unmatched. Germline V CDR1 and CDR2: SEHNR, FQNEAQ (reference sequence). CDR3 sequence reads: CASSTKTGQDGYTF. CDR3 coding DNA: TGTGCCAGCAGCACTAAAACGGGACAGGATGGCTACACCTTC. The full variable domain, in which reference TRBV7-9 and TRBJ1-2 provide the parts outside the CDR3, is DTGVSQNPRHKITKRGQNVTFRCDPISEHNRLYWYRQTLGQGPEFLTYFQNEAQLEKSRLLSDRFSAERPKGSFSTLEIQRTEQGDSAMYLCASSTKTGQDGYTFGSGTRLTVV.

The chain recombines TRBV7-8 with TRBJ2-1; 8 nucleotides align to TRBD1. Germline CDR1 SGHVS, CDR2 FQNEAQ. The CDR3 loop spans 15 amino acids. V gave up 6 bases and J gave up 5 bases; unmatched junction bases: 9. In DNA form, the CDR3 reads TGTGCCAGCAGGGACCGGGACAGGCTCCACAATGAGCAGTTCTTC. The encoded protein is CASRDRDRLHNEQFF. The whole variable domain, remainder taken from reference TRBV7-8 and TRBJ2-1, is GAGVSQSPRYKVAKRGQDVALRCDPISGHVSLFWYQQALGQGPEFLTYFQNEAQLDKSGLPSDRFFAERPEGSVSTLKIQRTQQEDSAVYLCASRDRDRLHNEQFFGPGTRLTVL.

CDR3 residues: CASSPIGQVGGNYEQYF. The CDR3 DNA reads as TGTGCCAGCTCACCGATCGGACAGGTGGGAGGAAACTACGAGCAGTACTTC. The J gene is TRBJ2-7, the V gene TRBV18, with TRBD1 as a possible D gene (7 bases). This CDR3 is built from 17 residues. Germline-derived CDR1 and CDR2 are KGHSH and LQKENI. Trimming stripped 3 bases from V and 3 bases from J, with 21 bases between.

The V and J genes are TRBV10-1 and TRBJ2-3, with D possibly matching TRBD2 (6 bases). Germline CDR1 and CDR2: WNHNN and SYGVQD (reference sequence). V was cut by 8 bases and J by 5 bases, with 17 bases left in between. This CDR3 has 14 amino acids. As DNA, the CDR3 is TGCGCCAGCTCAAGAACTAGCCCTGAAGATACGCAGTATTTT. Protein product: CASSRTSPEDTQYF.

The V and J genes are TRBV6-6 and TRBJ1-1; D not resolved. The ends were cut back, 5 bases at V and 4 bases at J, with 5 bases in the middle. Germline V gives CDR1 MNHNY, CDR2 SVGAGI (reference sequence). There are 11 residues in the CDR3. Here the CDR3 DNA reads TGTGCCAGCAGTCCGGGCACTGAAGCTTTCTTT. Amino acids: CASSPGTEAFF.